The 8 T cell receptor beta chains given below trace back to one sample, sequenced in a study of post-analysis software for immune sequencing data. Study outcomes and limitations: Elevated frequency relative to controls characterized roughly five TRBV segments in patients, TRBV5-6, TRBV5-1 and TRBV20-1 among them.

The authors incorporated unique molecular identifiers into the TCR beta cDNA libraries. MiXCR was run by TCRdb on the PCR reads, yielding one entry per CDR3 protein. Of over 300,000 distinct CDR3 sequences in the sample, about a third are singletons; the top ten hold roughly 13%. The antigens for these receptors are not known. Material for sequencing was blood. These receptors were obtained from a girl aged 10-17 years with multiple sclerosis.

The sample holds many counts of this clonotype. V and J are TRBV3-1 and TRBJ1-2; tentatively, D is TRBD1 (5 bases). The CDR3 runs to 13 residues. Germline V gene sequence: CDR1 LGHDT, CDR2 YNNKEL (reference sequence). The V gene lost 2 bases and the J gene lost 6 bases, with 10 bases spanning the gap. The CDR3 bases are TGTGCCAGCAGCCAATCGAGGGGTAATGGCTACACCTTC. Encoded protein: CASSQSRGNGYTF. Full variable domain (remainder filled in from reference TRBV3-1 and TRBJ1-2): DTAVSQTPKYLVTQMGNDKSIKCEQNLGHDTMYWYKQDSKKFLKIMFSYNNKELIINETVPNRFSPKSPDKAHLNLHINSLELGDSAVYFCASSQSRGNGYTFGSGTRLTVV.

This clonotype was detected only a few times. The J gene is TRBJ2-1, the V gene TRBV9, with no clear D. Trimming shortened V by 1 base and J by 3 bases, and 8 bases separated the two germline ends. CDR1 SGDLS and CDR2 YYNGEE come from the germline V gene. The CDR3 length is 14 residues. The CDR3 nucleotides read TGTGCCAGCAGCGTATCACGAGACTACAATGAGCAGTTCTTC. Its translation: CASSVSRDYNEQFF. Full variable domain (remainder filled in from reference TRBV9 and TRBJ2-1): DSGVTQTPKHLITATGQRVTLRCSPRSGDLSVYWYQQSLDQGLQFLIQYYNGEERAKGNILERFSAQQFPDLHSELNLSSLELGDSALYFCASSVSRDYNEQFFGPGTRLTVL.

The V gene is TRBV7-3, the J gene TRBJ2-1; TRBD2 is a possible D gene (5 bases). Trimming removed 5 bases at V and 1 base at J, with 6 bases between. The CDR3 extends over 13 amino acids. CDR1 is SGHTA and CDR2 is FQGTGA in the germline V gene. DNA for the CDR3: TGTGCCAGCAGCACGGGGTCCTACAATGAGCAGTTCTTC. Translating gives CASSTGSYNEQFF. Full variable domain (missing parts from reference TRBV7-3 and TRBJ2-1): GAGVSQTPSNKVTEKGKYVELRCDPISGHTALYWYRQSLGQGPEFLIYFQGTGAADDSGLPNDRFFAVRPEGSVSTLKIQRTERGDSAVYLCASSTGSYNEQFFGPGTRLTVL.

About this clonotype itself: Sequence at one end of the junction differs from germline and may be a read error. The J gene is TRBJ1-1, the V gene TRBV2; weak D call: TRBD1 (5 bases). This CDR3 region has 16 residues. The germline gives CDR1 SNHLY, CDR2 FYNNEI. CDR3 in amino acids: CTSREFRAPANTEAFF. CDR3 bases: TGTACCAGCAGGGAGTTCAGGGCGCCGGCGAACACTGAAGCTTTCTTT.

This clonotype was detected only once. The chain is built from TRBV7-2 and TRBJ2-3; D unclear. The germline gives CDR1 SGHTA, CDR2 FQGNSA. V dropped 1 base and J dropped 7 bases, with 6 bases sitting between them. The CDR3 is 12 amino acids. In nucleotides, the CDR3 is TGTGCCAGCAGCTTAGACCACTATACGCAGTATTTT. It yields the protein CASSLDHYTQYF.

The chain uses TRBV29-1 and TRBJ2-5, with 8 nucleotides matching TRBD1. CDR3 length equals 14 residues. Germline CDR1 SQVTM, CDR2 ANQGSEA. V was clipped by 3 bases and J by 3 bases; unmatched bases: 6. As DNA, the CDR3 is TGCAGCGTTGACGGACAGGGACAGGAAGAGACCCAGTACTTC. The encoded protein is CSVDGQGQEETQYF.

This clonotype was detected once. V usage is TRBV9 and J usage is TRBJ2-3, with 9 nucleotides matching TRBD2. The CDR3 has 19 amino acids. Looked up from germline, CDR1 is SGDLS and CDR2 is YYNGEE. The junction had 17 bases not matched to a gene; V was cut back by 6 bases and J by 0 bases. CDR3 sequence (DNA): TGTGCCAGCACCCAGGGGCCCGGGGCTAGCGGGGTTAGCACAGATACGCAGTATTTT. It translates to CASTQGPGASGVSTDTQYF. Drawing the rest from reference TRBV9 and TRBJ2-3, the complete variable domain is DSGVTQTPKHLITATGQRVTLRCSPRSGDLSVYWYQQSLDQGLQFLIQYYNGEERAKGNILERFSAQQFPDLHSELNLSSLELGDSALYFCASTQGPGASGVSTDTQYFGPGTRLTVL.

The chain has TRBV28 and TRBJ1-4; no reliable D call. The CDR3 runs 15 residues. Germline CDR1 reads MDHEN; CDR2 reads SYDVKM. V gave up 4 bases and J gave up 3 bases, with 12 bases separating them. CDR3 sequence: CASSSQAEANEKLFF. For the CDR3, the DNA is TGTGCCAGCAGTTCTCAAGCTGAGGCTAATGAAAAACTGTTTTTT.